A selection of T cell receptor beta chains follows, all from one sample in a study of blood T cell repertoires in COVID-19. Sequencing used immunoSEQ multiplex PCR; TCRdb keeps in-frame clones, though not all of them. Of about 480,000 clones listed, about 88% are singletons. Sequenced sample: peripheral blood. The receptors stem from a man in his late teens or twenties with COVID-19, enrolled during active disease. Both conserved end residues are trimmed from each CDR3. The order of the fields is V gene, CDR3 protein.

TRBV7-3	ASSLSPVTDTQY
TRBV15	ATSRVGQGYEQY
TRBV5-1	ASSSGGEETQY
TRBV12-5	ASGSGQGAYYGYT
TRBV5-1	ASSGGGVDTQY
TRBV3-1/TRBV3-2	ASSPGLAGGYEQY
TRBV13	ASTTQSAGGIYEQY
TRBV2	ARPAQRDHYEQY
TRBV4-1	ASSRQGMALAKNIQY
TRBV5-8	ASSPWTGYEQY
TRBV6-2/TRBV6-3	ASSSPGLAVQETQY
TRBV4-1	ASSPSGTGGHEQF
TRBV11-3	ASSLGQGGSYEQY
TRBV12-3/TRBV12-4	ASSPTSNEQF
TRBV25-1	ASTLAGGSYTGELF
TRBV13	ASSPRPGGEQY
TRBV3-1/TRBV3-2	ASSHTSGPGGTQY
TRBV25-1	ASRQTGLYNEQF
TRBV13	ASSLGGVDEQY
TRBV7-9	ASSQTEFQETQY
TRBV4-1	ASSQESGRSASNYGYT
TRBV11-1	ASSPGLAGVYGELF